Following are 24 T cell receptor beta chains from one sample sequenced in a study of Graves' ophthalmopathy and Graves' hyperthyroidism. Investigators amplified TCR beta CDR3 regions from RNA transcripts. RT-PCR was first run with HTBI primers, then multiplex PCR in a second round. Each CDR3 protein gets one entry after TCRdb re-called the multiplex PCR reads with MiXCR. Among about 700,000 distinct CDR3 sequences, about 44% were seen once, and the ten largest hold approximately 43%. The sequenced sample consisted of peripheral blood. The origin of the receptors is an adult man with Graves' ophthalmopathy.

This clonotype was recorded many times. The chain carries TRBV7-9 and TRBJ1-2; no clear D gene. The V gene lost 2 bases and the J gene lost 5 bases, with 9 bases spanning the gap. CDR3 length: 13 residues. The germline CDR1 and CDR2 sequences are SEHNR and FQNEAQ (reference sequence). The CDR3 region has the DNA TGTGCCAGCAGCTTACTACAGCCGTATGGCTACACCTTC. Translation gives CASSLLQPYGYTF.

The sample holds a few counts of this clonotype. This may be a read error: a much more frequent sequence differs by one nucleotide. DNA of the CDR3: TGTGCCATCAGTGGGACAGGGGCGGCCGATAACTATGGCTACACCTTC. Protein sequence: CAISGTGAADNYGYTF. The chain combines TRBV10-3 with TRBJ1-2, with TRBD1 matching over 9 bases. The V gene's germline CDR1 is ENHRY and CDR2 SYGVKD. The V and J ends lost 4 bases and 1 base, in that order; junction bases with no gene match: 7. The CDR3 extends over 16 amino acids.

The CDR3 sequence is CSASGLTETQYF. Written as DNA, the CDR3 is TGCAGTGCTAGCGGATTGACGGAGACCCAGTACTTC. V and J are TRBV20-1 and TRBJ2-5; no definite D call. V lost 3 bases and J 5 bases, leaving 10 bases between the germline ends. This CDR3 has 12 amino acids. From germline, CDR1 is DFQATT and CDR2 SNEGSKA (reference sequence).

The chain is built from TRBV7-9 and TRBJ2-5; 7 nucleotides align to TRBD1. The CDR3 is made up of 17 amino acids. Looked up from germline, CDR1 is SEHNR and CDR2 is FQNEAQ (reference sequence). J lost 2 bases, V lost 3 bases, and 12 bases had no gene match. The CDR3 DNA sequence: TGTGCCAGCAGCTTTGCCTACAGGGGCCGTCTACAAGAGACCCAGTACTTC. Residues: CASSFAYRGRLQETQYF.

Note on this clonotype: Being one base from a much bigger clone, this may be a read error. The chain uses TRBV11-2 and TRBJ2-5; D is uncertain. This CDR3 spans 14 amino acids. Germline V gives CDR1 SGHAT, CDR2 FQNNGV. The V end lost 5 bases, the J end lost 2 bases, and 12 bases lay between the germline ends. The CDR3 DNA reads TGTGCCAGCAGCCAGCGACGGAGTCAAGAGACCCAGTACTTC. Translated, it gives CASSQRRSQETQYF.

This clonotype was detected ten times or more. The V call is TRBV14, the J call TRBJ2-5, with 7 nucleotides matching TRBD2. The CDR3 sequence is 13 residues long. The V and J ends lost 4 bases and 5 bases, in that order; junction bases with no gene match: 4. Looked up from germline, CDR1 is SGHDN and CDR2 is FVKESK. CDR3 residues: CASSPGTMETQYF. The CDR3 nucleotides are TGTGCCAGCAGCCCTGGGACTATGGAGACCCAGTACTTC.

This clonotype was seen at least ten times. This chain uses TRBV5-8 with TRBJ1-2, with D unresolved. The V and J ends lost 4 bases and 8 bases respectively, with 15 bases between them. Germline CDR1 and CDR2: SGHTS and YDEGEE. There are 13 residues in the CDR3. The DNA of the CDR3 is TGTGCCAGCAGCCGACCCCCGAGGGAAGGCTACACCTTC. It is translated as CASSRPPREGYTF.

This clonotype was seen repeatedly, ten times or more. The chain uses TRBV9 and TRBJ2-6; D is unclear. There are 13 residues in the CDR3. Deletions cut 0 bases from V and 3 bases from J, with 1 base between. Germline values: CDR1 SGDLS, CDR2 YYNGEE. The CDR3 loop reads CASSVVGANVLTF. DNA for the CDR3: TGTGCCAGCAGCGTAGTTGGGGCCAACGTCCTGACTTTC.

CDR3 DNA: TGTGCCAGCTCACCACGAGCGTCCAAGGGGGACACTGAAGCTTTCTTT. Amino acid sequence: CASSPRASKGDTEAFF. This chain uses TRBV9 with TRBJ1-1; D is possibly TRBD1 (6 bases). The CDR3 has 16 residues. Germline-derived CDR1 and CDR2 are SGDLS and YYNGEE. Trimming cost V 7 bases and J 3 bases, with 22 bases left between them.

In this sample, this clonotype turned up a few times. This chain joins TRBV5-1 and TRBJ2-5, with 9 bases identical to TRBD2. Per the germline V gene, CDR1 is SGHRS and CDR2 is YFSETQ. The CDR3 is 15 residues long. V was clipped by 2 bases and J by 3 bases; unmatched bases: 5. The CDR3 coding sequence is TGCGCCAGCAGCTTATCCGCGGGAGGGAAAGAGACCCAGTACTTC. Translated: CASSLSAGGKETQYF.

The chain links TRBV20-1 to TRBJ1-5; D ambiguous. V was clipped by 3 bases and J by 2 bases, with 11 bases between them. This CDR3 region has 14 residues. CDR1 DFQATT and CDR2 SNEGSKA come from the germline V gene (reference sequence). The CDR3 sequence: CSASTARGNQPQHF. In nucleotides, the CDR3 is TGCAGTGCTAGTACCGCGAGGGGCAATCAGCCCCAGCATTTT.

Comments on this clonotype: A junction end diverges from the germline sequence, so it may reflect a read error. This chain uses TRBV19 with TRBJ1-2; D remains ambiguous. The CDR3 is made up of 13 amino acids. In germline, CDR1 is LNHDA, CDR2 SQIVND (reference sequence). CDR3 nucleotides: TGTGCCAGTAGTATTAGGACGGACGATGGCTACATCTTC. Amino acids: CASSIRTDDGYIF.

This clonotype was detected ten times or more. The V call is TRBV25-1, the J call TRBJ2-2; 11 bases fit TRBD2. CDR1 is MGHDK and CDR2 is SYGVNS in the germline V gene. This CDR3 has 16 amino acids. The junction had 3 bases not matched to a gene; V was cut back by 5 bases and J by 1 base. The DNA of the CDR3 is TGTGCCAGCAGTAACCTAGCGGGAGGGAACACCGGGGAGCTGTTTTTT. As protein: CASSNLAGGNTGELFF.

The table lists this clonotype with many counts. This chain uses TRBV12-3 or TRBV12-4 with TRBJ1-1; weak D call: TRBD1 (5 bases). Trimming shortened V by 6 bases and J by 0 bases, and 8 bases separated the two germline ends. CDR3 length: 13 amino acids. The CDR3 reads CASRGTVNTEAFF. Here the CDR3 DNA reads TGTGCCAGCAGGGGGACGGTGAACACTGAAGCTTTCTTT.

This clonotype turned up a few times. The chain uses TRBV19 and TRBJ2-5; TRBD1 matches at 7 bases. V gave up 5 bases and J gave up 2 bases; unmatched junction bases: 8. Germline V gives CDR1 LNHDA, CDR2 SQIVND (reference sequence). The CDR3 is 15 residues long. The CDR3 nucleotides are TGTGCCAGTAGTCCTGGGACAGCCCGGCAAGAGACCCAGTACTTC. Translating gives CASSPGTARQETQYF.

This clonotype has a count of ten or more. The chain recombines TRBV2 with TRBJ1-2; D is perhaps TRBD1 (6 bases). The CDR3 has 14 residues. The germline V gene has CDR1 SNHLY and CDR2 FYNNEI. The V end lost 5 bases, the J end lost 4 bases, and 14 bases lay between the germline ends. As DNA, the CDR3 is TGTGCCAGCAGTACCTTCCCAGGGGCCTATGGCTACACCTTC. The encoded protein is CASSTFPGAYGYTF.

This clonotype was seen ten or more times. The V gene is TRBV24-1, the J gene TRBJ2-2, with 9 bases lining up with TRBD1. The CDR3 loop spans 16 amino acids. Trimming removed 4 bases from V and 7 bases from J; junction bases left unmatched: 9. Germline lookup yields CDR1 KGHDR and CDR2 SFDVKD. The CDR3 DNA reads TGTGCCACCAGTGACCCCGGGACAGGGACGTTCGGGGAGCTGTTTTTT. Translation gives CATSDPGTGTFGELFF.

The chain joins TRBV7-9 to TRBJ1-2; D is unresolved. Germline values: CDR1 SEHNR, CDR2 FQNEAQ (reference sequence). V shed 5 bases and J shed 2 bases, with 18 bases lying between them. The CDR3 loop spans 16 amino acids. The CDR3 loop is CASSPGLGSLNYGYTF. CDR3 in DNA: TGTGCCAGCAGCCCAGGCCTGGGATCTTTGAACTATGGCTACACCTTC.

This clonotype was detected many times. The chain joins TRBV10-2 to TRBJ2-7, with TRBD2 identical over 10 bases. This CDR3 has 13 residues. From germline, CDR1 is WSHSY and CDR2 SAAADI. V trimming: 2 bases; J trimming: 12 bases; junction bases outside the gene matches: 7. The CDR3 loop reads CASSEQRGGVLYF. CDR3 bases: TGCGCCAGCAGTGAGCAGCGGGGGGGCGTGCTGTACTTC.

This clonotype showed up many times. The chain is built from TRBV10-3 and TRBJ2-5; D may correspond to TRBD1 or TRBD2 (5 bases each). The V and J ends lost 3 bases and 3 bases respectively, with 14 bases between them. Germline lookup yields CDR1 ENHRY and CDR2 SYGVKD. The CDR3 runs to 15 residues. As DNA, the CDR3 is TGTGCCATCAGTGAAGAGGGGACGATCGAAGAGACCCAGTACTTC. Encoded protein: CAISEEGTIEETQYF.

The sample holds many counts of this clonotype. The J gene is TRBJ1-3, the V gene TRBV29-1; D ambiguous. Deletions cut 3 bases from V and 0 bases from J, with 9 bases between. CDR1 SQVTM and CDR2 ANQGSEA come from the germline V gene. The CDR3 contains 14 residues. The CDR3 spells CSVDEGTSGNTIYF. The CDR3 DNA follows: TGCAGCGTTGACGAGGGTACCTCTGGAAACACCATATATTTT. The variable domain in full, with the rest retrieved from reference TRBV29-1 and TRBJ1-3, is SAVISQKPSRDICQRGTSLTIQCQVDSQVTMMFWYRQQPGQSLTLIATANQGSEATYESGFVIDKFPISRPNLTFSTLTVSNMSPEDSSIYLCSVDEGTSGNTIYFGEGSWLTVV.

As regards this clonotype: Its ends do not fully match the called genes, so a read error is possible. The rearrangement joins TRBV10-3 to TRBJ1-4, with D possibly TRBD1 on 5 matching bases. Per germline, CDR1 ENHRY and CDR2 SYGVKD. The length of the CDR3 is 13 residues. CDR3 DNA sequence: TGTGCCAGCAGTGAAATGACAGATGAAAAACTGTTTTTT. This translates into CASSEMTDEKLFF.

In its sample, this clonotype was seen many times. V gene TRBV7-9 combines with J gene TRBJ1-1; maybe TRBD1 (6 bases). Germline V gene lookup returns CDR1 SEHNR and CDR2 FQNEAQ (reference sequence). CDR3 length: 14 residues. Between the trimmed V and J ends, which lost 4 bases and 2 bases, there was a span of 11 bases. CDR3: CASSYLQGNTEAFF. The CDR3 bases are TGTGCCAGCAGCTACCTACAGGGAAACACTGAAGCTTTCTTT.

This sequence joins TRBV6-5 and TRBJ2-3, with D tentatively TRBD2 (5 bases). The CDR3 totals 12 residues. CDR1 and CDR2 from the germline V gene are MNHEY and SVGAGI. Between the trimmed V and J ends, which lost 3 bases and 6 bases, there was a span of 7 bases. The CDR3 nucleotides are TGTGCCAGCAGTTATGGGGAGGATACGCAGTATTTT. Translation: CASSYGEDTQYF.